Listed below are T cell receptor beta chains from one sample, sequenced in a study of blood T cell repertoires in COVID-19. Data came from immunoSEQ multiplex PCR; TCRdb stores just in-frame clones and leaves some out. The profile shows 250,000 or so clones, over 80% of them singletons. Sequencing was performed on PBMCs or T cells enriched from blood (not recorded which). Every receptor here comes from a human donor in a cohort exposed to, infected with or recovered from COVID-19 (not recorded which). The donor label of this sample is uncertain. CDR3s include the opening cysteine and the closing phenylalanine or tryptophan. D genes are given only for firm matches. Where a row states a size, it is once, few, many or the class of an expanded clone; other rows omit it.

TRBV19	-	TRBJ1-6	TRBD1	TGTGCCAGTAGTAAGAACCACAGGGGAAGCTCACCCCTCCACTTT	CASSKNHRGSSPLHF
TRBV2	-	TRBJ2-7	TRBD2	TGTGCCAGCAGCCGGACTAGCGGCCCGTACTACGAGCAGTACTTC	CASSRTSGPYYEQYF
TRBV28	-	TRBJ1-5	-	TGTGCCAGCAGTCCCTATCCCCCTACCGCCTCTTATAGCAATCAGCCCCAGCATTTT	CASSPYPPTASYSNQPQHF
TRBV7-2	-	TRBJ2-5	TRBD2	TGTGCCAGCAGCTTGGGACTAGCGGGGATCGGGACCCAGTACTTC	CASSLGLAGIGTQYF
TRBV12-3/TRBV12-4	-	TRBJ1-5	-	TGTGCCAGCAGTGCATGGAGGGGTCAGCCCCAGCATTTT	CASSAWRGQPQHF
TRBV3-1/TRBV3-2	-	TRBJ2-5	-	TGTGCCAGCGAAAGGGGTCGAGAGACCCAGTACTTC	CASERGRETQYF
TRBV27	-	TRBJ2-3	-	TGTGCCAGCAGTTTAGGGGACACCACAGATACGCAGTATTTT	CASSLGDTTDTQYF
TRBV2	-	TRBJ1-2	-	TGTGCCAGCAGTGAGGAGGGTTATGGCTACACCTTC	CASSEEGYGYTF
TRBV6-5	once	TRBJ2-7	TRBD1	TGTGCCAGCAGGGACGTGGGACAGGAGCAGTACTTC	CASRDVGQEQYF
TRBV19	-	TRBJ1-1	-	TGTGCCAGTAGTATAGGCGGGGCCGAAGCTTTCTTT	CASSIGGAEAFF
TRBV10-3	-	TRBJ2-7	TRBD1	TGTGCCATCAACTCGGACAGGTCCTACGAGCAGTACTTC	CAINSDRSYEQYF
TRBV19	-	TRBJ2-3	TRBD2	TGTGCCAGTAGTATTCGTGAGCGGGGGTACACAGATACGCAGTATTTT	CASSIRERGYTDTQYF
TRBV9	-	TRBJ2-3	TRBD2	TGTGCCAGCAGCTTCACGACCGGACTAGCGGGAACAGATACGCAGTATTTT	CASSFTTGLAGTDTQYF
TRBV12-3/TRBV12-4	-	TRBJ2-7	-	TGTGCCAGCAGTTTAGCAGGGGGCTACGAGCAGTACTTC	CASSLAGGYEQYF
TRBV6-2/TRBV6-3	-	TRBJ2-7	TRBD1	TGTGCCAGCAGTCGGGGACAGGGTTACGAGCAGTACTTC	CASSRGQGYEQYF
TRBV18	-	TRBJ2-1	-	TGTGCCAGCTCATCATACAGGGAAAGCTCCTACAATGAGCAGTTCTTC	CASSSYRESSYNEQFF
TRBV5-1	once	TRBJ1-4	TRBD1	TGCGCCAGCAGCGTGCAGGGGGCTAATGAAAAACTGTTTTTT	CASSVQGANEKLFF
TRBV2	-	TRBJ2-1	TRBD1	TGTGCCAGCAGGCGGACAGGTTGGAACAATGAGCAGTTCTTC	CASRRTGWNNEQFF
TRBV21-1	-	TRBJ1-1	-	TGTGCCAGCAGCCCTGGGGCACAGGCGATTTGGACTGAAGCTTTCTTT	CASSPGAQAIWTEAFF
TRBV28	once	TRBJ1-5	-	TGTGCCAGCAGTTTGGGAATGACCGGGGTAGGTAGCAATCAGCCCCAGCATTTT	CASSLGMTGVGSNQPQHF
TRBV3-1/TRBV3-2	-	TRBJ1-2	-	TGTGCCAGCAGCCAAGATCAAGGGGGGGCCTATGGCTACACCTTC	CASSQDQGGAYGYTF
TRBV27	-	TRBJ2-5	TRBD1	TGTGCCAGCAGTTTAGGCCCCAGGGGGGAGACCCAGTACTTC	CASSLGPRGETQYF
TRBV6-5	-	TRBJ1-4	-	TGTGCCAGCAGTTCTTTCGTGGGGAGTAATGAAAAACTGTTTTTT	CASSSFVGSNEKLFF